This T cell receptor beta chain was identified during a study of blood T cell repertoires in COVID-19. Study summary: PBMCs, B-cell-depleted T cells, or T cells provided the cDNA or gDNA that made up the material.

V lost 5 bases to trimming and J lost 5 bases, with 22 bases between them. This CDR3 contains 16 residues. CDR1 and CDR2 from the germline V gene are SNHLY and FYNNEI. Per the authors' pipeline: Estimation of nucleated cell counts was performed using reference gene primer amplification. Sequenced by immunoSEQ multiplex PCR; TCRdb stores in-frame clones only, minus some. V, J and clone size derive from that table, while D and trimming were established from the DNA sequence. The sample holds about 440,000 clones; about 89% are singletons and the top ten take around 4.5%. The specimen sequenced was peripheral blood. The gene calls are TRBV2 and TRBJ2-7, with a tentative D call TRBD2 (5 bases). This TCR was recovered from a woman under 40 with acute or convalescent COVID-19. CDR3 protein: CASSPSPPTSSHEQYF. For the CDR3, the DNA is TGTGCCAGCAGTCCATCCCCGCCTACTAGTTCCCACGAGCAGTACTTC.